Below are 9 T cell receptor beta chains sequenced from a single sample in a study of spatial heterogeneity in lung cancer (dated by TCRdb to between 2018 and 2021). Summary of the overall study and its limitations: The number of expanded intratumoral alpha and beta TCRs correlated with the tumor nonsynonymous mutation count.

The meaning of the sample's time point label: sample taken at primary tumor resection. The library was prepared using 5' RACE. The sequencing machine was a NextSeq 500. TCRdb reprocessing: public reads trimmed at Q25 with fastp, clones called with MiXCR, in-frame beta chains kept. Merged by CDR3 protein, the rows form single entries marked with the most common genes and DNA. Counted in this sample were 10,000 to 15,000 distinct CDR3 sequences; about 6.8% of them appeared once. The ten largest clones capture around 3.6% of the sample. No antigen is known for these receptors. The sample was lung tumor tissue, taken at surgery. The source of these receptors is a female donor with early-stage non-small cell lung cancer.

This clonotype was found many times. CDR3 sequence reads: CASSVDQGSSYNEQFF. The CDR3 nucleotides read TGTGCCAGCAGCGTAGATCAGGGATCCTCCTACAATGAGCAGTTCTTC. The chain joins TRBV9 to TRBJ2-1, with a weak D call TRBD1 (5 bases). The CDR3 sequence is 16 residues long. Trimming took off 0 bases at V and 0 bases at J, with 10 bases between the two ends. Per the germline V gene, CDR1 is SGDLS and CDR2 is YYNGEE.

A few counts support this clonotype. The chain has TRBV3-1 and TRBJ1-3; D unclear. CDR3 length: 14 residues. V lost 1 base to trimming and J lost 1 base, with 5 bases between them. CDR1 and CDR2 from the germline V gene are LGHDT and YNNKEL (reference sequence). The CDR3 DNA reads TGTGCCAGCAGCCAAGTGCCATCTGGAAACACCATATATTTT. It encodes CASSQVPSGNTIYF.

V and J are TRBV5-1 and TRBJ2-7; D is undetermined. The CDR3 runs 14 residues. The V and J ends lost 3 bases and 7 bases respectively, with 17 bases between them. The germline CDR1 and CDR2 sequences are SGHRS and YFSETQ. DNA of the CDR3: TGCGCCAGCAGCTCACAGATCACCGTCGGTGAGCAGTACTTC. Translation: CASSSQITVGEQYF.

This clonotype showed up many times. The chain is built from TRBV6-1 and TRBJ2-3; D assignment may be TRBD1 or TRBD2 (7 bases each). The CDR3 consists of 14 residues. The ends were cut back, 6 bases at V and 2 bases at J, with 12 bases in the middle. Germline CDR1 MNHNS, CDR2 SASEGT. The CDR3 sequence is CASRGGGYTDTQYF. In DNA form, the CDR3 reads TGTGCCAGCAGGGGAGGGGGCTACACAGATACGCAGTATTTT.

By its share, this clonotype is medium-sized. The chain links TRBV30 to TRBJ1-1; D is ambiguous. Germline CDR1 is GTSNPN and CDR2 is SVGIG (reference sequence). Trimming took 1 base from V and 4 from J, leaving 7 bases between them. This CDR3 region has 12 residues. In DNA, the CDR3 is TGTGCCTGGAGTGGGGTTGGCACTGAAGCTTTCTTT. Translated: CAWSGVGTEAFF.

This clonotype is deemed medium-sized (0.01 to 0.1%). The chain is built from TRBV11-3 and TRBJ2-1, with TRBD2 identical over 10 bases. The CDR3 has 13 residues. CDR1 and CDR2 (germline): SGHNT, YENEEA. The junction had 2 bases not matched to a gene; V was cut back by 2 bases and J by 10 bases. The CDR3 region has the DNA TGTGCCAGCAGCTTACGGACTAGCGGAGAGCAGTTCTTC. It is translated as CASSLRTSGEQFF.

This clonotype has a count of ten or more. CDR3 DNA: TGTGCCAGCAGCCGAATGGGCACGGAGACCCAGTACTTC. Encoded protein: CASSRMGTETQYF. The rearrangement joins TRBV7-3 to TRBJ2-5; no clear D gene. CDR3 length: 13 amino acids. Germline V gives CDR1 SGHTA, CDR2 FQGTGA. Trimming removed 5 bases from V and 5 bases from J, with 12 bases in between.

This clonotype was found many times. This chain uses TRBV12-3 or TRBV12-4 with TRBJ2-2; D is ambiguous. The ends were cut back, 1 base at V and 2 bases at J, with 8 bases in the middle. The CDR3 length is 15 residues. The CDR3 nucleotides read TGTGCCAGCAGTTTAGTTCAAGGAAACACCGGGGAGCTGTTTTTT. The encoded protein is CASSLVQGNTGELFF.

This clonotype was counted at least ten times. The chain uses TRBV2 and TRBJ2-2; 8 bases agree with TRBD2. The CDR3 sequence is 16 residues long. The germline CDR1 and CDR2 sequences are SNHLY and FYNNEI. Trimming cost V 7 bases and J 1 base; bases outside gene matches: 8. CDR3 nucleotides: TGTGCCAGCAAGGGGCTACTAGCGGTGAACACCGGGGAGCTGTTTTTT. Translated, it gives CASKGLLAVNTGELFF.